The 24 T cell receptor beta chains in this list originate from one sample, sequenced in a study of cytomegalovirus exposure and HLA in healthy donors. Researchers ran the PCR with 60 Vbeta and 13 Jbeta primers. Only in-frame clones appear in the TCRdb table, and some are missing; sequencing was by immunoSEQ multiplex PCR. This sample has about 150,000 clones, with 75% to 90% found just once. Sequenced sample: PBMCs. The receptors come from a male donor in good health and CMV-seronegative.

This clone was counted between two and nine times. The DNA of the CDR3 is TGTGCCAGCAGCTCTCGACAGGGGGAGATATACAATGAGCAGTTCTTC. It specifies CASSSRQGEIYNEQFF. The rearrangement uses TRBV5-4 and TRBJ2-1, with 9 bases identical to TRBD1. V gave up 3 bases and J gave up 4 bases; unmatched junction bases: 8. The germline V gene encodes CDR1 SGHNT and CDR2 YYREEE (reference sequence). This CDR3 comprises 16 residues.

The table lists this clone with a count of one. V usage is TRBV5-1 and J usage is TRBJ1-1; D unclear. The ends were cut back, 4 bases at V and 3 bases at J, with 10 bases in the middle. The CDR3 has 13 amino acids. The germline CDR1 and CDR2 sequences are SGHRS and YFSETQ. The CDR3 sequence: CASSASVYTEAFF. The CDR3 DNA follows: TGCGCCAGCAGCGCTAGCGTTTACACTGAAGCTTTCTTT.

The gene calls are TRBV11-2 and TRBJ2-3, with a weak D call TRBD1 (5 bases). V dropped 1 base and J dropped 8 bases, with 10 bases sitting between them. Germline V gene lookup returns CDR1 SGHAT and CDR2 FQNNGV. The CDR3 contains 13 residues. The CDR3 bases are TGTGCCAGCAGCTTAGGAAGGGGTCGTACGCAGTATTTT. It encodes CASSLGRGRTQYF.

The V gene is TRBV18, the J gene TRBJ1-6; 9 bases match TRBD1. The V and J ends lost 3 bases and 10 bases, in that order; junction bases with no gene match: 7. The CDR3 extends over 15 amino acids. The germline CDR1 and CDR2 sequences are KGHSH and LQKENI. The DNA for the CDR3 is TGTGCCAGCTCACCCGAGGACAGGGGTCGATCACCCCTCCACTTT. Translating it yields CASSPEDRGRSPLHF.

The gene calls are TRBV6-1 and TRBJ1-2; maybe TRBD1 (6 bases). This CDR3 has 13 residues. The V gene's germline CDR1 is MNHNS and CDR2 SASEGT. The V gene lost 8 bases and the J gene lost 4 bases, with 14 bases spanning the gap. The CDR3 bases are TGTGCCAGCCCCGCGGACAGCCTCTATGGCTACACCTTC. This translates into CASPADSLYGYTF.

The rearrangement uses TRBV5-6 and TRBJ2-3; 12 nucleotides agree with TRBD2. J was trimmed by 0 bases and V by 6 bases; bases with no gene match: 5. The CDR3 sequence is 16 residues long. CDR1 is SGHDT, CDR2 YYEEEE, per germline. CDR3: CASILGLAGSTDTQYF. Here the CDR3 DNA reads TGTGCCAGCATCCTCGGACTAGCGGGGAGCACAGATACGCAGTATTTT.

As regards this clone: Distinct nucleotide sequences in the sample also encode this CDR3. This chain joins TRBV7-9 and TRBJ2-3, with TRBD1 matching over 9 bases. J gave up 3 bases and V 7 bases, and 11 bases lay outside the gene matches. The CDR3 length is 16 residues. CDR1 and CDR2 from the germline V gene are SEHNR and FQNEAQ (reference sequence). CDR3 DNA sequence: TGTGCCAGCACCTTCCGGAAGACAGGGGGAACAGATACGCAGTATTTT. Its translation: CASTFRKTGGTDTQYF.

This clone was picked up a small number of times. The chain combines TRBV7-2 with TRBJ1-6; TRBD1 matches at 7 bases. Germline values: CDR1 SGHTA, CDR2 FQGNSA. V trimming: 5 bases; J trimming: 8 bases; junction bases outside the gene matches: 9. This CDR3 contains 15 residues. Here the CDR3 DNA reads TGTGCCAGCAGCGCGGCGACAGGGATGTATTCACCCCTCCACTTT. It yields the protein CASSAATGMYSPLHF.

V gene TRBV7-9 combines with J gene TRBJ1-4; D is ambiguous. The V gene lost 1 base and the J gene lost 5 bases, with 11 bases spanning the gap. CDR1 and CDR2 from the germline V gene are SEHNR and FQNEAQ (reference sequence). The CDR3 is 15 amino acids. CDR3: CASSLDGRENEKLFF. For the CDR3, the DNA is TGTGCCAGCAGCTTAGACGGTAGGGAGAATGAAAAACTGTTTTTT.

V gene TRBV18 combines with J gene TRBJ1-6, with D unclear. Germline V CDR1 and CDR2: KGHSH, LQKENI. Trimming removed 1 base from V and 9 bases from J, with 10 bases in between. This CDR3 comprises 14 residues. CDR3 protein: CASSPQGVGSPLHF. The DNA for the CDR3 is TGTGCCAGCTCACCACAGGGAGTGGGTTCACCCCTCCACTTT.

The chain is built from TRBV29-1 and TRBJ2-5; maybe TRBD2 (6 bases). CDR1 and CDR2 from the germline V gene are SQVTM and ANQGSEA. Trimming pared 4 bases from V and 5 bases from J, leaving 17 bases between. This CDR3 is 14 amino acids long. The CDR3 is CSVGVGGGFETQYF. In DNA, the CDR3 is TGCAGCGTTGGTGTGGGTGGAGGGTTCGAGACCCAGTACTTC.

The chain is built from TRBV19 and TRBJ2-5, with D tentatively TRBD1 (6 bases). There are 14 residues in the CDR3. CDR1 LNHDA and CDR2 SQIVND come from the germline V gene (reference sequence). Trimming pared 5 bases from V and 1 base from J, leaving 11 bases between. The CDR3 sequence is CASSPQTGQETQYF. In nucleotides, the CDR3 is TGTGCCAGTAGTCCTCAGACAGGCCAAGAGACCCAGTACTTC. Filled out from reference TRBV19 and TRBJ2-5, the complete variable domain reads DGGITQSPKYLFRKEGQNVTLSCEQNLNHDAMYWYRQDPGQGLRLIYYSQIVNDFQKGDIAEGYSVSREKKESFPLTVTSAQKNPTAFYLCASSPQTGQETQYFGPGTRLLVL.

CDR3 in amino acids: CASSKACQYEQYF. The CDR3 coding sequence is TGTGCCAGCAGCAAAGCATGCCAGTACGAGCAGTACTTC. V usage is TRBV21-1 and J usage is TRBJ2-7; TRBD1, the D gene given by the table, was not confirmed from the DNA. TRBV21-1 is deemed a pseudogene. This CDR3 has 13 residues.

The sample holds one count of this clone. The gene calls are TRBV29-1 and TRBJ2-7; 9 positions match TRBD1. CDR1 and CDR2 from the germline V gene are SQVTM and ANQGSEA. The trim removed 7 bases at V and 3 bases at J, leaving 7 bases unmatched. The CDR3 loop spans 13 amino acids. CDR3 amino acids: CSAGGQGNYEQYF. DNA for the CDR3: TGCAGCGCTGGAGGACAGGGGAACTACGAGCAGTACTTC.

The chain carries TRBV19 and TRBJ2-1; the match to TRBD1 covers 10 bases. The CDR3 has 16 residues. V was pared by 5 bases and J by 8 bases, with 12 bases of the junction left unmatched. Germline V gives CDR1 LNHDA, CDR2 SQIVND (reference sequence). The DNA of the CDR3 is TGTGCCAGTAGTGCTCCGGGACAGGGGAGTCTGGATGAGCAGTTCTTC. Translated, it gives CASSAPGQGSLDEQFF.

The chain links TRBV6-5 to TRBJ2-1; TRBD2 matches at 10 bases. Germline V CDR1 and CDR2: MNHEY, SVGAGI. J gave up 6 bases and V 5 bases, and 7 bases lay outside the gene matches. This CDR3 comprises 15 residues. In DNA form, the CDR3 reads TGTGCCAGCAGTCGTACTAGCGGGGCACTCAATGAGCAGTTCTTC. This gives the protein CASSRTSGALNEQFF.

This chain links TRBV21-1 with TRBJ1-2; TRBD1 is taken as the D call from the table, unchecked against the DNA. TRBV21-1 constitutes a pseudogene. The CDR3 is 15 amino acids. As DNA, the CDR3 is TGTGCCAGCAGCGGGCCCGGGACAGGGTTTGATGGCTACACCTTC. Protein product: CASSGPGTGFDGYTF.

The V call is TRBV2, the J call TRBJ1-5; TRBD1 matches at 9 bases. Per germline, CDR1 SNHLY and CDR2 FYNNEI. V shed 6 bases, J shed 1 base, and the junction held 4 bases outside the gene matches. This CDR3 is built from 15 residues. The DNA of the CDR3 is TGTGCCAGCAGAGGACAGGGGTTGAGCAATCAGCCCCAGCATTTT. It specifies CASRGQGLSNQPQHF.

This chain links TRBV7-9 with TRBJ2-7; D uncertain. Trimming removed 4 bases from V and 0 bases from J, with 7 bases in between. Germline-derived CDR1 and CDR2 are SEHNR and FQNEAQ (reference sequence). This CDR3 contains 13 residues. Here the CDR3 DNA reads TGTGCCAGCAGCTACGAGCACTCCTACGAGCAGTACTTC. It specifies CASSYEHSYEQYF.

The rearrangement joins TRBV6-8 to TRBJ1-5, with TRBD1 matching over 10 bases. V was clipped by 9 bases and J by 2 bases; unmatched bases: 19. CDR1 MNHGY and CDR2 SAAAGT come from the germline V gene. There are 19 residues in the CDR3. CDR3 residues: CARGPVGDRGLRGNQPQHF. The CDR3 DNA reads TGTGCCAGAGGGCCAGTTGGGGACAGGGGCCTGAGGGGCAATCAGCCCCAGCATTTT.

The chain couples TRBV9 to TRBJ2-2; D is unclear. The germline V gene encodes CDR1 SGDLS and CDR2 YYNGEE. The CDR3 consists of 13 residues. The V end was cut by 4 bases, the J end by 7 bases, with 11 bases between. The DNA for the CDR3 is TGTGCCAGCAGCCCGGTCGTCGTCGGGGAGCTGTTTTTT. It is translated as CASSPVVVGELFF.

The CDR3 DNA sequence: TGTGCCAGCAGGGTGGGACAGGGCCAAGCTTACGAGCAGTACTTC. Encoded protein: CASRVGQGQAYEQYF. The chain couples TRBV6-1 to TRBJ2-7, with TRBD1 matching over 9 bases. CDR1 and CDR2 (germline): MNHNS, SASEGT. This CDR3 has 15 residues. J lost 4 bases, V lost 6 bases, and 10 bases had no gene match.

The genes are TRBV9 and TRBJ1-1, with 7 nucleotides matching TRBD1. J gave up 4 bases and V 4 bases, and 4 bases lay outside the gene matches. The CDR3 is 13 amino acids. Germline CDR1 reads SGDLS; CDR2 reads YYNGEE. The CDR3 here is CASSLTGVTEAFF. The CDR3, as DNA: TGTGCCAGCAGCCTTACAGGGGTCACTGAAGCTTTCTTT.

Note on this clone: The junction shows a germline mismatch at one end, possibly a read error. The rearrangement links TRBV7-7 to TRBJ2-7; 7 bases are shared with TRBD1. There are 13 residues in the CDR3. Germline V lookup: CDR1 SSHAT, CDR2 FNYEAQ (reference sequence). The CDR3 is CASSLDREHEQYF. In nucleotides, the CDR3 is TGTGCTAGCAGCCTCGACAGGGAACACGAGCAGTACTTC.